The rows below give T cell receptor beta chains drawn from one sample of a study of T cells expressing NK-cell markers. Following a re-call of the 5' RACE reads, TCRdb has one entry per CDR3 protein and lacks DNA. The sample data list roughly 280,000 distinct CDR3 sequences. Sequenced material: blood T cells: a sorted CD56 or NKG2C T cell subset, CD4+ or CD8+ T cells, or bulk PBMC T cells (not recorded which). These receptors were obtained from a man aged 18 to 35 in good health. The CDR3 runs from the conserved cysteine through the conserved F or W. Fields, in order: V gene, J gene, CDR3 protein.

>TRBV21-1|TRBJ2-1
CASSKVVITNEQFF
>TRBV11-2|TRBJ2-3
CASRSLATADTQYF
>TRBV12-3/TRBV12-4|TRBJ2-3
CATSLAGLADTQYF
>TRBV28|TRBJ2-7
CASSSSGITNYEQYF
>TRBV12-3/TRBV12-4|TRBJ2-1
CASSRTSGRGLGEQFF
>TRBV27|TRBJ1-1
CASSFGGTVNTEAFF
>TRBV29-1|TRBJ2-1
CSAGDYNEQFF
>TRBV6-4|TRBJ1-4
CASTHSGTGVRVSNEKLFF
>TRBV12-3/TRBV12-4|TRBJ2-2
CASSPGLAGLGGELFF
>TRBV6-1|TRBJ2-3
CASRGTDTQYF
>TRBV28|TRBJ1-2
CASSSTVSGYTF
>TRBV4-1|TRBJ1-6
CASSQEPGTLFDSPLHF
>TRBV5-6|TRBJ1-5
CASSFVDRGDEPQHF
>TRBV20-1|TRBJ2-7
CSARELAAYEQYF
>TRBV12-3/TRBV12-4|TRBJ2-7
CASSLGQTYEQYF
>TRBV12-3/TRBV12-4|TRBJ2-2
CASSSLTYTGELFF
>TRBV18|TRBJ2-5
CASSNQSGETQYF
>TRBV5-1|TRBJ2-2
CASSLPKDTGELFF
>TRBV12-3/TRBV12-4|TRBJ1-1
CASSRDRIQGSTEAFF
>TRBV11-2|TRBJ2-5
CASSLDRAGGPMIETQYF
>TRBV29-1|TRBJ2-3
CSVDFGSLVDTQYF
>TRBV19|TRBJ2-2
CASSINRGAANTGELFF
>TRBV5-6|TRBJ2-6
CASSETPGGAGANVLTF
>TRBV9|TRBJ2-1
CASSVVGSGHEQFF
>TRBV29-1|TRBJ1-2
CSVAGTGVEWTF
>TRBV18|TRBJ1-2
CASSPGQGANYGYTF
>TRBV7-2|TRBJ2-3
CASSLAFPGRTGDTQYF
>TRBV12-3/TRBV12-4|TRBJ2-1
CASRAPPNEQFF
>TRBV20-1|TRBJ2-5
CSVVGQQTQYF
>TRBV30|TRBJ2-2
CASPGLGLFTGELFF
>TRBV29-1|TRBJ2-1
CSVDWRLSKQFF
>TRBV6-1|TRBJ2-1
CASSRREGFYEQFF